These 18 T cell receptor beta chains originate from one sample sequenced in a study of blood T cell repertoires in COVID-19. Here immunoSEQ multiplex PCR was the method, and the copy in TCRdb shows in-frame clones only, minus some. The repertoire has 250,000 or so clones, roughly 86% of them found once; the top ten carry roughly 2.5%. Sequences were obtained from peripheral blood. The receptors here all came from an older woman with acute or convalescent COVID-19.

V and J are TRBV5-4 and TRBJ1-4, with TRBD1 identical over 9 bases. Trimming took 0 bases from V and 7 from J; bases not matched to a gene: 7. CDR1 and CDR2 (germline): SGHNT, YYREEE (reference sequence). The CDR3 contains 16 residues. This CDR3 reads CASSLAPGQGFEKLFF. CDR3 coding DNA: TGTGCCAGCAGCTTGGCGCCGGGACAGGGCTTTGAAAAACTGTTTTTT.

This CDR3 is CASSPSRGLGNTEAFF. The CDR3 DNA reads as TGTGCCAGCAGCCCCAGTCGCGGGTTGGGGAACACTGAAGCTTTCTTT. J is TRBJ1-1 and V is TRBV7-8; D call uncertain. CDR3 length: 16 residues. Germline values: CDR1 SGHVS, CDR2 FQNEAQ. V gave up 5 bases and J gave up 1 base, with 17 bases separating them.

This chain connects TRBV7-2 to TRBJ2-5; 7 positions agree with TRBD1. Germline CDR1 SGHTA, CDR2 FQGNSA. The V gene end was trimmed by 2 bases and the J gene end by 2 bases; junction bases not matched to a gene: 5. The CDR3 is 15 residues long. CDR3 residues: CASSLSGTEQETQYF. The CDR3 nucleotides are TGTGCCAGCAGCTTATCCGGGACAGAGCAAGAGACCCAGTACTTC.

The CDR3 DNA reads as TGTGCCAGCAGTTTATGGGCTTCTGGTCCCACAGATACGCAGTATTTT. This encodes CASSLWASGPTDTQYF. The V gene is TRBV28, the J gene TRBJ2-3; D gene ambiguous. Germline CDR1 reads MDHEN; CDR2 reads SYDVKM. V shed 0 bases and J shed 2 bases, with 12 bases lying between them. The CDR3 is 16 amino acids.

The chain carries TRBV5-1 and TRBJ2-2; the match to TRBD2 covers 7 bases. This CDR3 region has 14 residues. The junction had 3 bases not matched to a gene; V was cut back by 4 bases and J by 3 bases. Germline values: CDR1 SGHRS, CDR2 YFSETQ. The CDR3 DNA reads as TGCGCCAGCAGCACGGGACTATACACCGGGGAGCTGTTTTTT. This encodes CASSTGLYTGELFF.

The chain carries TRBV2 and TRBJ2-5; D may be TRBD1 (5 bases). CDR3 size: 15 residues. CDR1 and CDR2 from the germline V gene are SNHLY and FYNNEI. The V and J ends lost 1 base and 1 base respectively, with 10 bases between them. For the CDR3, the DNA is TGTGCCAGCAGTGAAGGACAGAAACCCCAAGAGACCCAGTACTTC. As protein: CASSEGQKPQETQYF.

The chain combines TRBV7-9 with TRBJ1-2; D gene uncertain. CDR1 is SEHNR, CDR2 FQNEAQ, per germline (reference sequence). This CDR3 region has 12 residues. V was shortened by 5 bases and J by 4 bases, with 8 bases between the two germline ends. The CDR3 sequence: CASSPGVYGYTF. In DNA, the CDR3 is TGTGCCAGCAGCCCCGGGGTCTATGGCTACACCTTC.

V and J are TRBV7-8 and TRBJ2-1, with D tentatively TRBD2 (5 bases). From germline, CDR1 is SGHVS and CDR2 FQNEAQ. The CDR3 spans 15 residues. Trimming stripped 1 base from V and 8 bases from J, with 15 bases between. The chain's CDR3 is CASSLGRAERHEQFF. The DNA for the CDR3 is TGTGCCAGCAGCTTAGGTCGAGCGGAGCGCCATGAGCAGTTCTTC. The whole variable domain, remainder taken from reference TRBV7-8 and TRBJ2-1, is GAGVSQSPRYKVAKRGQDVALRCDPISGHVSLFWYQQALGQGPEFLTYFQNEAQLDKSGLPSDRFFAERPEGSVSTLKIQRTQQEDSAVYLCASSLGRAERHEQFFGPGTRLTVL.

This clone showed up just a few times. This chain links TRBV3-1 (or the pseudogene TRBV3-2) with TRBJ2-5, with TRBD2 identical over 7 bases. There are 16 residues in the CDR3. Germline-derived CDR1 and CDR2 are LGHDT and YNNKEL (reference sequence). V lost 2 bases, J lost 5 bases, and 11 bases stayed unmatched. In DNA form, the CDR3 reads TGTGCCAGCAGCCAATTTCGACAACTGCGGGAGGAGACCCAGTACTTC. Its translation: CASSQFRQLREETQYF.

V is TRBV19 and J is TRBJ2-2, with D maybe TRBD2 (7 bases). Germline loops: CDR1 LNHDA, CDR2 SQIVND (reference sequence). The CDR3 is 12 residues long. V was clipped by 6 bases and J by 7 bases, with 9 bases between them. In DNA, the CDR3 is TGTGCCAGTAGGGGAGGGGGCGGGGAGCTGTTTTTT. It yields the protein CASRGGGGELFF.

The CDR3 sequence: CASSSDRADGYTF. In DNA form, the CDR3 reads TGCGCCAGCAGTTCGGACAGGGCGGACGGCTACACCTTC. V is TRBV10-1 and J is TRBJ1-2, with TRBD1 matching over 8 bases. V shed 5 bases, J shed 8 bases, and the junction held 7 bases outside the gene matches. Germline CDR1 and CDR2: WNHNN and SYGVQD (reference sequence). The CDR3 spans 13 residues.

The chain is built from TRBV12-3 or TRBV12-4 and TRBJ1-5; no clear D. V was shortened by 6 bases and J by 0 bases, with 3 bases between the two germline ends. The CDR3 runs 12 residues. Here the CDR3 DNA reads TGTGCCAGCAGCGTTAGCAATCAGCCCCAGCATTTT. Its protein is CASSVSNQPQHF.

The gene calls are TRBV27 and TRBJ2-7, with D maybe TRBD1 (5 bases). The CDR3 totals 14 residues. The germline V and J ends were trimmed by 0 bases and 0 bases, with 6 bases remaining between them. Germline CDR1 and CDR2: MNHEY and SMNVEV (reference sequence). The CDR3 is CASSLSGPSYEQYF. CDR3 coding DNA: TGTGCCAGCAGTTTATCGGGGCCCTCCTACGAGCAGTACTTC.

The rearrangement links TRBV6-5 to TRBJ1-1, with TRBD1 matching over 7 bases. Losses at the gene ends were 7 bases for V and 2 bases for J; bases not matched to a gene: 10. Germline V gives CDR1 MNHEY, CDR2 SVGAGI. This CDR3 spans 15 amino acids. In nucleotides, the CDR3 is TGTGCCAGCAACCGACAGGGTGGGATAAACACTGAAGCTTTCTTT. It encodes CASNRQGGINTEAFF.

At least ten counts were recorded for this clone. The V gene is TRBV6-2 or TRBV6-3, the J gene TRBJ1-5; 9 bases align to TRBD1. CDR1 MNHEY and CDR2 SVGEGT come from the germline V gene. J lost 9 bases, V lost 4 bases, and 13 bases had no gene match. The CDR3 extends over 16 amino acids. The CDR3 reads CASSSIIQGAHRPQHF. In nucleotides, the CDR3 is TGTGCCAGCAGTTCTATTATACAGGGGGCTCATCGGCCCCAGCATTTT.

The chain joins TRBV7-2 to TRBJ2-7, with D maybe TRBD2 (5 bases). The germline gives CDR1 SGHTA, CDR2 FQGNSA. CDR3 length: 15 amino acids. Trimming pared 5 bases from V and 3 bases from J, leaving 17 bases between. The DNA for the CDR3 is TGTGCCAGCAGCCAACGGACGGGGAAGAACTACGAGCAGTACTTC. Translated, it gives CASSQRTGKNYEQYF.

The genes are TRBV29-1 and TRBJ1-2; D gene ambiguous. The V and J ends lost 4 bases and 0 bases respectively, with 9 bases between them. The CDR3 sequence is 13 residues long. The V gene's germline CDR1 is SQVTM and CDR2 ANQGSEA. The CDR3 DNA follows: TGCAGCGTTGCCCCGTCAGCTAACTATGGCTACACCTTC. Its translation is CSVAPSANYGYTF.

This sequence joins TRBV30 and TRBJ2-6, with D possibly matching TRBD1 (6 bases). CDR3 length: 16 residues. V was pared by 7 bases and J by 0 bases, with 16 bases between. Per germline, CDR1 GTSNPN and CDR2 SVGIG (reference sequence). The CDR3 sequence: CALGAGAFSGANVLTF. The CDR3 DNA follows: TGTGCCTTAGGGGCAGGGGCTTTCTCTGGGGCCAACGTCCTGACTTTC.